These 17 T cell receptor beta chains originate from one sample sequenced in a study of blood T cell repertoires in COVID-19. The data were produced by immunoSEQ multiplex PCR, yet TCRdb's version contains in-frame clones alone and is incomplete. The table lists about 270,000 clones, 80% to 90% of them singletons. Sequenced material: peripheral blood. The receptors here all came from a woman under 40 with COVID-19, enrolled during active disease.

This clone appeared once. The rearrangement uses TRBV11-2 and TRBJ2-4, with TRBD2 identical over 9 bases. Germline loops: CDR1 SGHAT, CDR2 FQNNGV. This CDR3 spans 19 amino acids. Germline trimming cut 1 base from V and 5 bases from J; bases unmatched to any gene: 15. The CDR3 sequence is CASSLGYSGGPGWENIQYF. CDR3 DNA: TGTGCCAGCAGCTTAGGGTATAGCGGGGGCCCCGGTTGGGAAAACATTCAGTACTTC.

This rearrangement joins TRBV7-9 to TRBJ2-1; 11 bases map to TRBD2. With 5 bases clipped from V and 6 bases from J, the junction kept 6 bases outside the gene matches. Germline loops: CDR1 SEHNR, CDR2 FQNEAQ (reference sequence). CDR3 length equals 15 residues. In DNA, the CDR3 is TGTGCCAGCAGCACTGTAGCGGGGGGGCCCAATGAGCAGTTCTTC. Translating gives CASSTVAGGPNEQFF. The whole variable domain, filled in from reference TRBV7-9 and TRBJ2-1, reads DTGVSQNPRHKITKRGQNVTFRCDPISEHNRLYWYRQTLGQGPEFLTYFQNEAQLEKSRLLSDRFSAERPKGSFSTLEIQRTEQGDSAMYLCASSTVAGGPNEQFFGPGTRLTVL.

Comment on this clone: Because the CDR3's place on the DNA is in doubt, the DNA is left out and the CDR3 is given as listed by TCRdb. This chain joins TRBV10-1 and TRBJ1-6; the table calls TRBD1, which could not be checked here. The germline V gene encodes CDR1 WNHNN and CDR2 SYGVQD (reference sequence). The CDR3 region is 14 residues in length, termini included. The CDR3 loop reads CASSSSGQNSPLHF.

This chain links TRBV6-1 with TRBJ2-3; possibly TRBD2 for D (5 bases). The CDR3 extends over 13 amino acids. V was cut by 2 bases and J by 10 bases, with 13 bases left in between. The germline V gene has CDR1 MNHNS and CDR2 SASEGT. This CDR3 is CASSEFPGEPQYF. DNA of the CDR3: TGTGCCAGCAGTGAATTTCCCGGGGAGCCGCAGTATTTT.

The gene calls are TRBV2 and TRBJ1-2, with TRBD1 matching 8 bases. V shed 6 bases, J shed 2 bases, and the junction held 5 bases outside the gene matches. This CDR3 comprises 14 residues. Germline V gives CDR1 SNHLY, CDR2 FYNNEI. The CDR3 is CASSRQGSNYGYTF. The CDR3 coding sequence is TGTGCCAGCAGCCGACAGGGGTCCAACTATGGCTACACCTTC.

This clone was detected only a few times. The J gene is TRBJ1-5, the V gene TRBV7-8; possibly TRBD1 for D (6 bases). Trimming cost V 7 bases and J 0 bases, with 16 bases left between them. Germline CDR1 reads SGHVS; CDR2 reads FQNEAQ. The CDR3 covers 16 residues. Written as DNA, the CDR3 is TGTGCCAGCAATCCAAAGGGGGGGCTTAGCAATCAGCCCCAGCATTTT. Protein: CASNPKGGLSNQPQHF.

The J gene is TRBJ2-1, the V gene TRBV20-1, with 8 bases identical to TRBD1. Trimming removed 3 bases from V and 8 bases from J; junction bases left unmatched: 12. Germline V gene sequence: CDR1 DFQATT, CDR2 SNEGSKA (reference sequence). The CDR3 runs to 15 residues. Here the CDR3 reads CSASARQGNAHEQFF. In DNA form, the CDR3 reads TGCAGTGCTAGTGCTAGACAGGGGAACGCTCATGAGCAGTTCTTC.

This rearrangement joins TRBV19 to TRBJ2-1; D uncertain. CDR3 length: 14 residues. Germline V gene lookup returns CDR1 LNHDA and CDR2 SQIVND (reference sequence). The V and J ends lost 6 bases and 0 bases respectively, with 9 bases between them. Here the CDR3 DNA reads TGTGCCAGTAGACCCACCAGCTCCTACAATGAGCAGTTCTTC. This sequence encodes CASRPTSSYNEQFF.

This clone appeared once. V usage is TRBV5-4 and J usage is TRBJ2-1; 13 bases match TRBD2. Germline-derived CDR1 and CDR2 are SGHNT and YYREEE (reference sequence). Unmatched junction bases numbered 9, after V lost 3 bases and J lost 9 bases. This CDR3 spans 16 amino acids. The DNA of the CDR3 is TGTGCCAGCAGCTCCTGGACTAGCGGGGGCGGGGGTGAGCAGTTCTTC. It is translated as CASSSWTSGGGGEQFF.

The chain carries TRBV7-2 and TRBJ2-3; possible D gene TRBD2, 6 bases. The CDR3 length is 16 residues. The germline V and J ends were trimmed by 2 bases and 4 bases, with 16 bases remaining between them. Germline V gene data show CDR1 as SGHTA and CDR2 as FQGNSA. CDR3 protein: CASSLNPRPGADTQYF. The CDR3 nucleotides are TGTGCCAGCAGCTTAAATCCCAGGCCGGGGGCAGATACGCAGTATTTT.

The CDR3 coding sequence is TGTGCCAGCAGCTTATCCGGGACAGGGTCTGGGGCCAACGTCCTGACTTTC. It yields the protein CASSLSGTGSGANVLTF. V usage is TRBV7-8 and J usage is TRBJ2-6; TRBD1 agrees at 9 bases. This CDR3 has 17 residues. V dropped 2 bases and J dropped 1; count of bases not matched to a gene: 3. The germline V gene encodes CDR1 SGHVS and CDR2 FQNEAQ.

In this sample, this clone turned up a few times. This rearrangement joins TRBV11-2 to TRBJ2-7; 8 bases map to TRBD1. Germline V gene data show CDR1 as SGHAT and CDR2 as FQNNGV. The V segment lost 5 bases and the J segment 7 bases; nucleotides outside the gene matches: 10. The CDR3 loop spans 14 amino acids. The DNA for the CDR3 is TGTGCCAGCAGCGGCATGCAGGGGGCGCGGGAGCAGTACTTC. It translates to CASSGMQGAREQYF.

The J gene is TRBJ2-1, the V gene TRBV11-2; 9 bases are a match to TRBD2. This CDR3 contains 15 residues. The ends lost 1 base at V and 9 bases at J; junction bases unmatched: 7. The germline CDR1 and CDR2 sequences are SGHAT and FQNNGV. The CDR3 DNA follows: TGTGCCAGCAGCTTAGTAGCGGGGGTTATGGGTGAGCAGTTCTTC. Amino acids: CASSLVAGVMGEQFF.

The V gene is TRBV5-1, the J gene TRBJ2-7; weak D call: TRBD1 (7 bases). V lost 4 bases, J lost 2 bases, and 16 bases lay in between. Germline V CDR1 and CDR2: SGHRS, YFSETQ. The CDR3 is 15 amino acids. CDR3 loop: CASSLGGGGTYEQYF. For the CDR3, the DNA is TGCGCCAGCAGCCTAGGGGGCGGCGGGACCTACGAGCAGTACTTC.

The chain uses TRBV28 and TRBJ1-6, with TRBD1 as a possible D gene (6 bases). The V and J ends lost 6 bases and 4 bases respectively, with 10 bases between them. This CDR3 is built from 14 residues. CDR1 MDHEN and CDR2 SYDVKM come from the germline V gene. The CDR3 here is CASRSGQYNSPLHF. DNA of the CDR3: TGTGCCAGCAGGTCCGGACAGTATAATTCACCCCTCCACTTT. The full variable domain, its missing parts supplied by reference TRBV28 and TRBJ1-6, is DVKVTQSSRYLVKRTGEKVFLECVQDMDHENMFWYRQDPGLGLRLIYFSYDVKMKEKGDIPEGYSVSREKKERFSLILESASTNQTSMYLCASRSGQYNSPLHFGNGTRLTVT.

The rearrangement uses TRBV27 and TRBJ2-7, with D possibly TRBD1 on 5 matching bases. The CDR3 totals 14 residues. Germline loops: CDR1 MNHEY, CDR2 SMNVEV (reference sequence). V lost 5 bases and J 0 bases, leaving 11 bases between the germline ends. This CDR3 is CASSLRAPSYEQYF. The DNA for the CDR3 is TGTGCCAGCAGTCTCAGGGCCCCCTCCTACGAGCAGTACTTC.

The chain is built from TRBV10-3 and TRBJ2-7; TRBD1 might be the D (5 bases). From germline, CDR1 is ENHRY and CDR2 SYGVKD. Trimming shortened V by 3 bases and J by 5 bases, and 26 bases separated the two germline ends. This CDR3 contains 18 residues. DNA of the CDR3: TGTGCCATCAGTGACCCCTCGTTTCGGCCAGGGTACTTAGACGAGCAGTACTTC. It encodes CAISDPSFRPGYLDEQYF.